The 25 T cell receptor beta chains listed next were all sequenced from one sample in a study of beta chain features in type 1 diabetes. Isolated RNA was reverse transcribed in full, so expressed TCRB transcripts were sequenced. The data were produced by immunoSEQ multiplex PCR, yet TCRdb's version contains in-frame clones alone and is incomplete. The sample lists about 290,000 clones; about 7.8% were seen once. Sequences were obtained from central memory CD4+ T cells from blood. These TCRs come from a woman between 18 and 29 years old in good health.

This chain connects TRBV4-3 to TRBJ2-1; possibly TRBD1 for D (5 bases). The germline V gene encodes CDR1 LGHNA and CDR2 YSLEER. The CDR3 is made up of 14 amino acids. V was pared by 0 bases and J by 6 bases, with 9 bases between. CDR3 in amino acids: CASSQEAGSNEQFF. The DNA for the CDR3 is TGCGCCAGCAGCCAAGAAGCAGGGTCCAATGAGCAGTTCTTC.

This clone showed up just a few times. The CDR3 protein is CASSSLWANTGELFF. The DNA for the CDR3 is TGTGCCAGTAGTTCCCTTTGGGCAAACACCGGGGAGCTGTTTTTT. The chain combines TRBV19 with TRBJ2-2; D gene unclear. Per the germline V gene, CDR1 is LNHDA and CDR2 is SQIVND (reference sequence). The V end lost 5 bases, the J end lost 2 bases, and 12 bases lay between the germline ends. The CDR3 length is 15 residues.

This clone was recorded a few times. The chain carries TRBV4-1 and TRBJ2-7, with D perhaps TRBD2 (6 bases). The ends were cut back, 1 base at V and 6 bases at J, with 13 bases in the middle. The CDR3 is made up of 14 amino acids. Germline CDR1 reads MGHRA; CDR2 reads YSYEKL. CDR3 nucleotide sequence: TGCGCCAGCAGCCAAGGGGGAGGCAGGCGCGAGCAGTACGTC. Its protein product is CASSQGGGRREQYV.

The V call is TRBV6-5, the J call TRBJ2-7; D gene unclear. Trimming cost V 5 bases and J 1 base, with 15 bases left between them. Germline values: CDR1 MNHEY, CDR2 SVGAGI. This CDR3 has 15 residues. CDR3 bases: TGTGCCAGCAGTATTTATGGTCGGGCGTCCTACGAGCAGTACTTC. Translated, it gives CASSIYGRASYEQYF.

This clone was detected many times. The chain links TRBV5-1 to TRBJ1-4; no clear D gene. The CDR3 length is 13 residues. V lost 5 bases and J lost 5, with 10 bases in between. Germline lookup yields CDR1 SGHRS and CDR2 YFSETQ. The CDR3, as DNA: TGCGCCAGCAGGGCCGACCTAAATGAAAAACTGTTTTTT. Amino acid sequence: CASRADLNEKLFF.

The chain joins TRBV27 to TRBJ2-5; 7 bases map to TRBD1. There are 12 residues in the CDR3. Losses at the gene ends were 5 bases for V and 5 bases for J; bases not matched to a gene: 2. Looked up from germline, CDR1 is MNHEY and CDR2 is SMNVEV (reference sequence). DNA of the CDR3: TGTGCCAGCAGTGCCAGGGGGGAGACCCAGTACTTC. It is translated as CASSARGETQYF.

This clone was seen more than once but under ten times. This chain joins TRBV7-3 and TRBJ2-1; TRBD2 aligns across 7 bases. Germline lookup yields CDR1 SGHTA and CDR2 FQGTGA. V gave up 2 bases and J gave up 6 bases; unmatched junction bases: 13. The CDR3 sequence is 17 residues long. The CDR3 loop is CASSLFLNREAPNEQFF. The CDR3 coding sequence is TGTGCCAGCAGCTTATTTTTGAATCGGGAGGCCCCCAATGAGCAGTTCTTC.

This clone appeared many times. This chain joins TRBV10-3 and TRBJ2-7, with 8 bases aligning to TRBD2. CDR3 length equals 15 residues. J was trimmed by 2 bases and V by 2 bases; bases with no gene match: 5. CDR1 ENHRY and CDR2 SYGVKD come from the germline V gene. The CDR3 here is CAISEGGRPPYEQYF. Written as DNA, the CDR3 is TGTGCCATCAGTGAGGGCGGGAGGCCCCCCTACGAGCAGTACTTC.

This chain connects TRBV28 to TRBJ1-5; D perhaps matches TRBD1 (5 bases). Trimming shortened V by 5 bases and J by 0 bases, and 20 bases separated the two germline ends. From germline, CDR1 is MDHEN and CDR2 SYDVKM. The CDR3 contains 18 residues. CDR3 sequence reads: CASSGAYSGLYSNQPQHF. The CDR3 region has the DNA TGTGCCAGCAGTGGCGCCTACTCAGGGCTCTATAGCAATCAGCCCCAGCATTTT.

The chain employs TRBV6-1 and TRBJ2-5, with 12 bases fitting TRBD1. CDR3 length equals 16 residues. The V gene end was trimmed by 3 bases and the J gene end by 5 bases; junction bases not matched to a gene: 7. CDR1 and CDR2 (germline): MNHNS, SASEGT. Written as DNA, the CDR3 is TGTGCCAGCAGTGACCCCGGGGACAGGGGGCTGGAGACCCAGTACTTC. It specifies CASSDPGDRGLETQYF.

This chain links TRBV6-6 with TRBJ2-5; D tentatively fits TRBD1 or TRBD2 (6 bases each). The CDR3 consists of 13 residues. The germline V gene has CDR1 MNHNY and CDR2 SVGAGI (reference sequence). V lost 9 bases, J lost 5 bases, and 16 bases lay in between. The DNA for the CDR3 is TGTGCCAGGGGGGGCCCTCTCTCCGAGACCCAGTACTTC. It is translated as CARGGPLSETQYF.

The chain employs TRBV2 and TRBJ1-1; 7 bases match TRBD1. The germline gives CDR1 SNHLY, CDR2 FYNNEI. J lost 5 bases, V lost 7 bases, and 13 bases had no gene match. The CDR3 is made up of 15 amino acids. The CDR3 coding sequence is TGTGCCAGCACCCCAGGGGGGGGCGTGAGGACTGAAGCTTTCTTT. It encodes CASTPGGGVRTEAFF.

This clone was found a few times. This sequence joins TRBV7-2 and TRBJ2-2; D uncertain. The V and J ends lost 6 bases and 6 bases respectively, with 11 bases between them. This CDR3 is 13 amino acids long. Germline values: CDR1 SGHTA, CDR2 FQGNSA. CDR3 coding DNA: TGTGCCAGCAGTGGACCCCCCTCCGGGGAGCTGTTTTTT. It yields the protein CASSGPPSGELFF.

The gene calls are TRBV6-5 and TRBJ2-3; D perhaps matches TRBD2 (6 bases). CDR1 MNHEY and CDR2 SVGAGI come from the germline V gene. The ends were cut back, 10 bases at V and 4 bases at J, with 12 bases in the middle. The CDR3 contains 12 residues. This CDR3 is CATLGGSDTQYF. The CDR3 DNA is TGTGCCACCCTCGGGGGATCAGATACGCAGTATTTT.

A few counts support this clone. CDR3 amino acids: CAWIGPANTDTQYF. Written as DNA, the CDR3 is TGTGCCTGGATTGGACCCGCCAACACAGATACGCAGTATTTT. The V and J genes are TRBV30 and TRBJ2-3; no definite D call. Trimming pared 4 bases from V and 2 bases from J, leaving 13 bases between. CDR3 length: 14 amino acids. Germline V lookup: CDR1 GTSNPN, CDR2 SVGIG (reference sequence).

The gene calls are TRBV19 and TRBJ2-1; a possible D gene is TRBD1 (6 bases). Germline lookup yields CDR1 LNHDA and CDR2 SQIVND (reference sequence). V lost 2 bases and J 2 bases, leaving 10 bases between the germline ends. The length of the CDR3 is 15 residues. This CDR3 reads CASSIMGTPYNEQFF. The CDR3 DNA follows: TGTGCCAGTAGTATAATGGGGACACCCTACAATGAGCAGTTCTTC.

This clone occurred a few times. The chain is built from TRBV5-6 and TRBJ1-5, with D perhaps TRBD1 (5 bases). CDR1 is SGHDT, CDR2 YYEEEE, per germline. V was pared by 4 bases and J by 1 base, with 9 bases between. The CDR3 is 14 residues long. The CDR3 DNA reads TGTGCCAGCAGCACCGGGGCCAGCAATCAGCCCCAGCATTTT. It specifies CASSTGASNQPQHF.

This clone was seen more than once but under ten times. The chain joins TRBV6-5 to TRBJ2-1; TRBD2 matches at 8 bases. CDR3 size: 15 residues. Germline V gives CDR1 MNHEY, CDR2 SVGAGI. V dropped 6 bases and J dropped 1; count of bases not matched to a gene: 5. The CDR3 loop reads CASSRLATSYNEQFF. Written as DNA, the CDR3 is TGTGCCAGCAGCCGACTAGCGACATCCTACAATGAGCAGTTCTTC.

The chain uses TRBV2 and TRBJ2-2, with D possibly being TRBD2 (5 bases). Germline V gene sequence: CDR1 SNHLY, CDR2 FYNNEI. CDR3 size: 15 residues. With 6 bases removed from V and 5 bases from J, the gap between germline ends came to 16 bases. CDR3 sequence: CASSSEGFGTGELFF. The CDR3 coding sequence is TGTGCCAGCAGCTCCGAGGGATTTGGGACCGGGGAGCTGTTTTTT.

This clone was detected a few times. This chain joins TRBV5-5 and TRBJ2-3; possibly TRBD2 for D (6 bases). The CDR3 totals 15 residues. Germline lookup yields CDR1 SGHKS and CDR2 YYEKEE (reference sequence). Trimming stripped 2 bases from V and 0 bases from J, with 10 bases between. The CDR3 protein is CASSLGAGSTDTQYF. Written as DNA, the CDR3 is TGTGCCAGCAGCTTAGGCGCGGGGAGCACAGATACGCAGTATTTT.

This clone was seen only a few times. This chain connects TRBV30 to TRBJ2-1, with 10 nucleotides matching TRBD2. The V gene end was trimmed by 3 bases and the J gene end by 5 bases; junction bases not matched to a gene: 10. This CDR3 has 16 residues. The germline gives CDR1 GTSNPN, CDR2 SVGIG (reference sequence). CDR3 in amino acids: CAWSARAGGRNNEQFF. As DNA, the CDR3 is TGTGCCTGGAGCGCTCGAGCGGGAGGGCGGAACAATGAGCAGTTCTTC.

Ten or more counts support this clone. This chain uses TRBV27 with TRBJ2-4; 7 bases are a match to TRBD1. V lost 5 bases, J lost 8 bases, and 9 bases stayed unmatched. Germline V lookup: CDR1 MNHEY, CDR2 SMNVEV (reference sequence). CDR3 length: 14 residues. CDR3 sequence reads: CASSLQGIEDIQYF. In DNA form, the CDR3 reads TGTGCCAGCAGTCTACAGGGGATCGAGGACATTCAGTACTTC.

This clone has a handful of counts. A read error may account for a junction end that differs from germline. The CDR3 DNA reads TGCGCCAGCAGCCAAGATTTCGGGGGCTACGATGAGCAGTTCTTC. Encoded protein: CASSQDFGGYDEQFF. The chain has TRBV4-3 and TRBJ2-1; D may be TRBD1 or TRBD2 (6 bases each). The CDR3 has 15 residues. The germline gives CDR1 LGHNA, CDR2 YSLEER.

The J gene is TRBJ2-7, the V gene TRBV11-2; a weak D match, TRBD2 (6 bases). This CDR3 comprises 14 residues. The V end lost 3 bases, the J end lost 5 bases, and 14 bases lay between the germline ends. The V gene's germline CDR1 is SGHAT and CDR2 FQNNGV. CDR3 DNA sequence: TGTGCCAGCAGCTTTGCGGGGAGGACCGACGAGCAGTACGTC. Protein sequence: CASSFAGRTDEQYV.

This clone has just a few counts. The CDR3 is CASSPRMSSEYGYTF. CDR3 sequence (DNA): TGCGCCAGCAGCCCGCGGATGAGCTCCGAATATGGCTACACCTTC. The V and J genes are TRBV5-1 and TRBJ1-2; D call uncertain. V lost 4 bases, J lost 5 bases, and 18 bases lay in between. This CDR3 comprises 15 residues. Germline V CDR1 and CDR2: SGHRS, YFSETQ. The variable domain in full, with the rest retrieved from reference TRBV5-1 and TRBJ1-2, is KAGVTQTPRYLIKTRGQQVTLSCSPISGHRSVSWYQQTPGQGLQFLFEYFSETQRNKGNFPGRFSGRQFSNSRSEMNVSTLELGDSALYLCASSPRMSSEYGYTFGSGTRLTVV.